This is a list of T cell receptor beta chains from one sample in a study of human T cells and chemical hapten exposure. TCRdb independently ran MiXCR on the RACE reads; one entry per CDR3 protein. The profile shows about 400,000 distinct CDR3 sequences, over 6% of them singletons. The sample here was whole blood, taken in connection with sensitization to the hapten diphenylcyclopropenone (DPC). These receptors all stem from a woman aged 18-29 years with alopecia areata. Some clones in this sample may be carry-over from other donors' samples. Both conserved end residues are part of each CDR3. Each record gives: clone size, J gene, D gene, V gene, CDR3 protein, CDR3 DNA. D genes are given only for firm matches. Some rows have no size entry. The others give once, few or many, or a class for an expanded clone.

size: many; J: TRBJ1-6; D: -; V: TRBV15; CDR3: CATSRAGSGSYNSPLHF; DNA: TGTGCCACCAGCAGAGCAGGGTCCGGCTCCTATAATTCACCCCTCCACTTT
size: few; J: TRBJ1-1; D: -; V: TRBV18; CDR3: CASSPPVNTEAFF; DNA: TGTGCCAGCTCACCACCCGTCAACACTGAAGCTTTCTTT
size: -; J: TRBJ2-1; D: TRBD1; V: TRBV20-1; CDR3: CSAMQGVYNEQFF; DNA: TGCAGTGCTATGCAGGGGGTTTACAATGAGCAGTTCTTC
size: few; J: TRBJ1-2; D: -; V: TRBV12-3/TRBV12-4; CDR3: CASSLERVYGYTF; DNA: TGTGCCAGCAGCCTAGAGCGGGTCTATGGCTACACCTTC
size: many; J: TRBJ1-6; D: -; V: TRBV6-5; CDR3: CASSRVRWDSPLHF; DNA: TGTGCCAGCAGCAGGGTTCGTTGGGATTCACCCCTCCACTTT
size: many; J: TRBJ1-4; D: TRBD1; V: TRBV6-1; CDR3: CATGSGTGNEKLFF; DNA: TGTGCCACCGGATCCGGGACAGGGAATGAAAAACTGTTTTTT
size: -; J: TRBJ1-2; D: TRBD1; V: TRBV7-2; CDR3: CASSLRTGEDYGYTF; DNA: TGTGCCAGCAGCCTCCGGACAGGGGAGGACTATGGCTACACCTTC
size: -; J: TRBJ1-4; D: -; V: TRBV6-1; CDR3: CASSEAEQGLHEKLFF; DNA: TGTGCCAGCAGTGAAGCAGAACAGGGACTTCATGAAAAACTGTTTTTT
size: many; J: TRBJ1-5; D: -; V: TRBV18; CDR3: CASSPANDQPQHF; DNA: TGTGCCAGCTCACCAGCGAACGATCAGCCCCAGCATTTT
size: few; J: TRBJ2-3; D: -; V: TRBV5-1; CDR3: CASSWPDTDTQYF; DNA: TGCGCCAGCAGCTGGCCAGACACAGATACGCAGTATTTT
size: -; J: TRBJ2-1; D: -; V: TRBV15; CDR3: CATSKRDRYNEQFF; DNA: TGTGCCACCAGCAAGCGGGACAGATACAATGAGCAGTTCTTC
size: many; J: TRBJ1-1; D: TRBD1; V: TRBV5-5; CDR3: CASPPSGGSSLNTEAFF; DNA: TGTGCCAGCCCCCCTTCAGGGGGGTCTTCGCTGAACACTGAAGCTTTCTTT
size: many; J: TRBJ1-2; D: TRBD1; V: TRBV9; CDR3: CASSADREPYGYTF; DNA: TGTGCCAGCAGCGCAGACAGGGAACCGTATGGCTACACCTTC
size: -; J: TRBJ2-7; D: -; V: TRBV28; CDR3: CASSFGGSLYEQYF; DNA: TGTGCCAGCAGTTTCGGGGGTTCACTCTACGAGCAGTACTTC
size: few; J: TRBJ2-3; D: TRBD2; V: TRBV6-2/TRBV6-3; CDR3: CASRGGARDTQYF; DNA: TGTGCCAGCCGCGGGGGGGCCCGAGATACGCAGTATTTT
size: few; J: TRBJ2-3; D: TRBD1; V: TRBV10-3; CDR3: CAISESLGTGATDTQYF; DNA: TGTGCCATCAGTGAGTCGCTCGGGACAGGGGCAACAGATACGCAGTATTTT
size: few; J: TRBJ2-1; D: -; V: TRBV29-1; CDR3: CSVEGQGPGNEQFF; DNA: TGCAGCGTTGAAGGGCAGGGGCCTGGCAATGAGCAGTTCTTC
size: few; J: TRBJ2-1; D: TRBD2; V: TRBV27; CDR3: CASSPRLAVVDEQFF; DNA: TGTGCCAGCAGTCCGAGACTAGCGGTAGTGGATGAGCAGTTCTTC
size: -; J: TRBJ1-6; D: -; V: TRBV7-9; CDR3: CASRAMNSPLHF; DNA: TGTGCCAGCAGGGCTATGAATTCACCCCTCCACTTT
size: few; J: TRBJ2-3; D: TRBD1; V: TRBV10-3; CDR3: CAISEGSRAGTATDTQYF; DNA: TGTGCCATCAGTGAAGGTAGTCGGGCCGGGACAGCGACAGATACGCAGTATTTT
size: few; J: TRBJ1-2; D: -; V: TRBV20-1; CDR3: CSARNGQAYGYTF; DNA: TGCAGTGCTAGAAACGGGCAGGCCTATGGCTACACCTTC
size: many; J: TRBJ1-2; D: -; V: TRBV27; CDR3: CASSVTAFGYGYTF; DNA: TGTGCCAGCAGTGTAACAGCCTTTGGCTATGGCTACACCTTC
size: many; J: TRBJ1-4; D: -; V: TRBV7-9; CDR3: CASSLRQNNEKLFF; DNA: TGTGCCAGCAGCTTACGGCAGAATAATGAAAAACTGTTTTTT
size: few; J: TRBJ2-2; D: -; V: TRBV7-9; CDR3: CASSLAPTVGELFF; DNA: TGTGCCAGCAGCTTAGCCCCCACGGTCGGGGAGCTGTTTTTT
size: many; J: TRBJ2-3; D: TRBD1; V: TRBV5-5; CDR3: CASSRDRADTQYF; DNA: TGTGCCAGCAGCCGGGACAGGGCGGATACGCAGTATTTT
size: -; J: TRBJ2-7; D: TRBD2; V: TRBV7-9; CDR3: CASSDTAGLAAFYEQYF; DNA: TGTGCCAGCAGCGATACTGCGGGACTAGCGGCTTTCTACGAGCAGTACTTC
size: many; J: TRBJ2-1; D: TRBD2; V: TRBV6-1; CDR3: CASTTSGGSYNEQFF; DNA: TGTGCCAGCACGACGAGCGGGGGTTCCTACAATGAGCAGTTCTTC
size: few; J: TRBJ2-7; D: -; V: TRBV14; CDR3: CASSQGYRRSTYEQYF; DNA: TGTGCCAGCAGCCAAGGGTATCGCAGGAGTACCTACGAGCAGTACTTC